What follows are 28 T cell receptor beta chains derived from one specimen sequenced in a study of T cell responses to AZD1222 COVID-19 vaccine. Repertoires were generated with immunoSEQ multiplex PCR, while TCRdb's copy carries only in-frame clones and drops some. This sample has just under 80,000 clones, with around 90% found just once. Sequenced material: peripheral blood, taken 28 days after the second AZD1222 dose. These receptor sequences come from an adult who received the AZD1222 COVID-19 vaccine.

V gene TRBV28 combines with J gene TRBJ2-1; the match to TRBD2 covers 12 bases. The V segment lost 4 bases and the J segment 8 bases; nucleotides outside the gene matches: 6. CDR1 is MDHEN and CDR2 is SYDVKM in the germline V gene. The CDR3 is 15 residues long. The CDR3 region has the DNA TGTGCCAGCAGTTATCGGACTAGCGGGAAAGATGAGCAGTTCTTC. Translation: CASSYRTSGKDEQFF.

This chain joins TRBV29-1 and TRBJ2-1, with 11 bases that match TRBD2. With V trimmed by 6 bases and J by 3 bases, 10 bases remained unmatched. This CDR3 has 16 amino acids. Germline lookup yields CDR1 SQVTM and CDR2 ANQGSEA. The CDR3 bases are TGCAGCGTCAGACCCCCGACTAGCGGGAACTACAATGAGCAGTTCTTC. Translated: CSVRPPTSGNYNEQFF.

Only a few counts were recorded for this clone. The rearrangement links TRBV27 to TRBJ2-7, with D tentatively TRBD2 (5 bases). Trimming pared 5 bases from V and 2 bases from J, leaving 16 bases between. The CDR3 is made up of 15 amino acids. The germline V gene encodes CDR1 MNHEY and CDR2 SMNVEV (reference sequence). CDR3 in amino acids: CASSLVGAPPYEQYF. Here the CDR3 DNA reads TGTGCCAGCAGTCTAGTGGGAGCTCCCCCCTACGAGCAGTACTTC.

The chain links TRBV4-1 to TRBJ2-1; 10 nucleotides match TRBD2. With V trimmed by 0 bases and J by 9 bases, 11 bases remained unmatched. This CDR3 region has 17 residues. CDR1 and CDR2 from the germline V gene are MGHRA and YSYEKL. The CDR3 loop is CASSQDQGSGRTGEQFF. The CDR3 DNA reads TGCGCCAGCAGCCAAGATCAGGGTAGCGGGAGGACGGGTGAGCAGTTCTTC.

This chain joins TRBV28 and TRBJ1-2; D uncertain. Germline V gene lookup returns CDR1 MDHEN and CDR2 SYDVKM. V lost 6 bases to trimming and J lost 8 bases, with 13 bases between them. The length of the CDR3 is 12 residues. The CDR3 sequence: CASRNAGGGYTF. CDR3 DNA sequence: TGTGCCAGCAGGAATGCTGGCGGCGGCTACACCTTC.

V is TRBV19 and J is TRBJ1-5; 12 nucleotides line up with TRBD1. CDR3 length equals 17 residues. J was trimmed by 7 bases and V by 6 bases; bases with no gene match: 13. Germline V lookup: CDR1 LNHDA, CDR2 SQIVND (reference sequence). The CDR3 DNA reads as TGTGCCAGTAGCCCCCGCCGGGGACAGGGGGCTGAGCAGCCCCAGCATTTT. This gives the protein CASSPRRGQGAEQPQHF.

This chain joins TRBV11-3 and TRBJ2-5, with D perhaps matching TRBD2 (6 bases). V lost 2 bases and J lost 4, with 11 bases in between. The length of the CDR3 is 14 residues. Germline V gene data show CDR1 as SGHNT and CDR2 as YENEEA. CDR3 DNA sequence: TGTGCCAGCAGCTTAAGGTCGGAGGGAGAGACCCAGTACTTC. Translation gives CASSLRSEGETQYF.

The chain uses TRBV6-4 and TRBJ2-2; 10 bases fit TRBD2. With 4 bases clipped from V and 1 base from J, the junction kept 0 bases outside the gene matches. Germline V gene sequence: CDR1 MRHNA, CDR2 SNTAGT. This CDR3 region has 15 residues. CDR3 bases: TGTGCCAGCAGTGGGACTAGCGGGAACACCGGGGAGCTGTTTTTT. Amino acid sequence: CASSGTSGNTGELFF.

The V gene is TRBV7-2, the J gene TRBJ2-1; tentatively, D is TRBD1 (6 bases). The CDR3 runs 14 residues. V was pared by 4 bases and J by 9 bases, with 16 bases between. Germline lookup yields CDR1 SGHTA and CDR2 FQGNSA. CDR3 nucleotides: TGTGCCAGCAGCTCCGGGACAAAGGGCCGTGAGCAGTTCTTC. It specifies CASSSGTKGREQFF.

This chain connects TRBV30 to TRBJ1-2, with 7 bases aligning to TRBD1. Trimming took 4 bases from V and 7 from J; bases not matched to a gene: 3. The CDR3 runs to 11 residues. CDR1 is GTSNPN and CDR2 is SVGIG in the germline V gene (reference sequence). CDR3 residues: CAWNRGFGYTF. In DNA form, the CDR3 reads TGTGCCTGGAACAGGGGATTTGGCTACACCTTC. Looking up the rest from reference TRBV30 and TRBJ1-2 gives the full variable domain: SQTIHQWPATLVQPVGSPLSLECTVEGTSNPNLYWYRQAAGRGLQLLFYSVGIGQISSEVPQNLSASRPQDRQFILSSKKLLLSDSGFYLCAWNRGFGYTFGSGTRLTVV.

V usage is TRBV9 and J usage is TRBJ2-5; tentatively, D is TRBD1 or TRBD2 (6 bases each). CDR1 and CDR2 from the germline V gene are SGDLS and YYNGEE. Trimming removed 6 bases from V and 0 bases from J, with 9 bases in between. The CDR3 sequence is 13 residues long. CDR3 DNA: TGTGCCAGCAACAGGGACTACCAAGAGACCCAGTACTTC. Its protein is CASNRDYQETQYF. The full variable domain, rest sourced from reference TRBV9 and TRBJ2-5, is DSGVTQTPKHLITATGQRVTLRCSPRSGDLSVYWYQQSLDQGLQFLIQYYNGEERAKGNILERFSAQQFPDLHSELNLSSLELGDSALYFCASNRDYQETQYFGPGTRLLVL.

This clone came up once. The V call is TRBV19, the J call TRBJ1-4; D might be TRBD1 (5 bases). CDR1 is LNHDA, CDR2 SQIVND, per germline (reference sequence). The CDR3 extends over 15 amino acids. V lost 3 bases and J 3 bases, leaving 11 bases between the germline ends. The CDR3 reads CASSMSGGSNEKLFF. DNA of the CDR3: TGTGCCAGTAGTATGTCCGGGGGGTCTAATGAAAAACTGTTTTTT.

The V call is TRBV10-3, the J call TRBJ2-7, with D unresolved. This CDR3 has 12 amino acids. Looked up from germline, CDR1 is ENHRY and CDR2 is SYGVKD. The V end lost 3 bases, the J end lost 6 bases, and 9 bases lay between the germline ends. In nucleotides, the CDR3 is TGTGCCATCAGTGAACGGTGGATCGAGCAGTACTTC. Translation gives CAISERWIEQYF.

V is TRBV24-1 and J is TRBJ1-3; TRBD1 is a possible D gene (5 bases). V was clipped by 4 bases and J by 2 bases, with 14 bases between them. Germline V gives CDR1 KGHDR, CDR2 SFDVKD. This CDR3 has 16 amino acids. In nucleotides, the CDR3 is TGTGCCACCAGTGACTCACCCCAGGGAACTGGAAACACCATATATTTT. Protein: CATSDSPQGTGNTIYF.

The rearrangement uses TRBV21-1 and TRBJ2-5. TRBV21-1 is assigned pseudogene status. The CDR3 extends over 11 amino acids. CDR3 DNA: TGTGCCAGCAGCAAAACGGAGACCCAGTACTTC. It specifies CASSKTETQYF.

The J gene is TRBJ2-1, the V gene TRBV7-2, with 11 bases that match TRBD1. The CDR3 runs 17 residues. Germline values: CDR1 SGHTA, CDR2 FQGNSA. V dropped 5 bases and J dropped 3; count of bases not matched to a gene: 9. The CDR3 DNA sequence: TGTGCCAGCAGCCCCTATTCCGGGACAGGGGGCTACAATGAGCAGTTCTTC. Its protein product is CASSPYSGTGGYNEQFF.

The rearrangement links TRBV19 to TRBJ2-1; the match to TRBD2 covers 12 bases. Trimming removed 4 bases from V and 7 bases from J; junction bases left unmatched: 11. This CDR3 is built from 17 residues. Germline lookup yields CDR1 LNHDA and CDR2 SQIVND (reference sequence). The DNA of the CDR3 is TGTGCCAGTAGTACTAGCGGGAGGGTAGGGGTTGGGAATGAGCAGTTCTTC. It encodes CASSTSGRVGVGNEQFF.

This clone was counted between two and nine times. The chain couples TRBV28 to TRBJ1-4, with D tentatively TRBD1 (6 bases). The V gene's germline CDR1 is MDHEN and CDR2 SYDVKM. The CDR3 covers 15 residues. V lost 1 base and J lost 8, with 14 bases in between. The CDR3 DNA reads as TGTGCCAGCAGTTTATTGCCGGGGGCGAGGGAAAAACTGTTTTTT. Residues: CASSLLPGAREKLFF.

The CDR3 region has the DNA TGTGCCAGCAGTGACTCGGGAGGAACGGGAGTGAAAGATACGCAGTATTTT. Protein sequence: CASSDSGGTGVKDTQYF. The chain links TRBV6-4 to TRBJ2-3; D might be TRBD2 (6 bases). The length of the CDR3 is 17 residues. Germline V gene sequence: CDR1 MRHNA, CDR2 SNTAGT. Trimming cost V 0 bases and J 5 bases, with 18 bases left between them.

The DNA of the CDR3 is TGTGCCAGCAGCGGGTTTAGCGGGGCCCAGTACGAGCAGTACTTC. Translation gives CASSGFSGAQYEQYF. The rearrangement uses TRBV7-9 and TRBJ2-7, with TRBD2 matching over 8 bases. This CDR3 region has 15 residues. V lost 5 bases to trimming and J lost 4 bases; unmatched junction nucleotides: 10. Germline assignment: CDR1 SEHNR and CDR2 FQNEAQ (reference sequence).

The chain is built from TRBV6-5 and TRBJ1-4; D may be TRBD1 (5 bases). This CDR3 spans 14 amino acids. The germline gives CDR1 MNHEY, CDR2 SVGAGI. Trimming shortened V by 6 bases and J by 7 bases, and 15 bases separated the two germline ends. In nucleotides, the CDR3 is TGTGCCAGCAGAACAGGCCTAGGCAGTGAAAAACTGTTTTTT. It codes for CASRTGLGSEKLFF.

The rearrangement uses TRBV18 and TRBJ2-1; a possible D gene is TRBD2 (6 bases). The germline V and J ends were trimmed by 3 bases and 8 bases, with 20 bases remaining between them. CDR3 length: 16 residues. The germline V gene has CDR1 KGHSH and CDR2 LQKENI. In nucleotides, the CDR3 is TGTGCCAGCTCACCGAGGATCGTGGAGGGTGTAGATGAGCAGTTCTTC. This encodes CASSPRIVEGVDEQFF.

The chain carries TRBV29-1 and TRBJ1-1; D call uncertain. Germline V CDR1 and CDR2: SQVTM, ANQGSEA. CDR3 length equals 11 residues. The germline V and J ends were trimmed by 8 bases and 1 base, with 8 bases remaining between them. The CDR3 bases are TGCAGCCCAACAAGGAACACTGAAGCTTTCTTT. As protein: CSPTRNTEAFF.

The V call is TRBV6-5, the J call TRBJ1-1; the D is unclear. CDR1 and CDR2 (germline): MNHEY, SVGAGI. V was pared by 0 bases and J by 5 bases, with 10 bases between. The CDR3 has 14 residues. CDR3 loop: CASSYSGLRTEAFF. The CDR3 DNA sequence: TGTGCCAGCAGTTACTCTGGGCTCCGTACTGAAGCTTTCTTT.

The rearrangement joins TRBV6-4 to TRBJ1-6; 8 nucleotides line up with TRBD1. The germline V gene has CDR1 MRHNA and CDR2 SNTAGT. V lost 0 bases and J lost 7; bases outside the gene matches: 2. CDR3 length equals 15 residues. The CDR3 sequence is CASSDSTGGNSPLHF. The CDR3 region has the DNA TGTGCCAGCAGTGACTCAACAGGGGGGAATTCACCCCTCCACTTT.

This chain connects TRBV28 to TRBJ1-3; D is possibly TRBD1 (5 bases). V was pared by 5 bases and J by 4 bases, with 21 bases between. The V gene's germline CDR1 is MDHEN and CDR2 SYDVKM. The CDR3 contains 17 residues. CDR3 DNA sequence: TGTGCCAGCAGTAACTCTCGGACACTGGAGGCCGGAAACACCATATATTTT. It is translated as CASSNSRTLEAGNTIYF.

This clone was observed once. V is TRBV3-1 (or the pseudogene TRBV3-2) and J is TRBJ2-7; D assignment may be TRBD1 or TRBD2 (6 bases each). The germline V gene has CDR1 LGHDT and CDR2 YNNKEL (reference sequence). V was clipped by 3 bases and J by 3 bases, with 12 bases between them. There are 14 residues in the CDR3. As DNA, the CDR3 is TGTGCCAGCAGCCAGCTAGGGGGGCTCTACGAGCAGTACTTC. Translation gives CASSQLGGLYEQYF.

CDR3 nucleotides: TGTGCCAGTAGTGCGGGGCCAACTAGCTCCTACAATGAGCAGTTCTTC. This sequence encodes CASSAGPTSSYNEQFF. This rearrangement joins TRBV19 to TRBJ2-1; D might be TRBD2 (6 bases). From germline, CDR1 is LNHDA and CDR2 SQIVND (reference sequence). CDR3 length: 16 amino acids. The V and J ends lost 5 bases and 0 bases respectively, with 14 bases between them.